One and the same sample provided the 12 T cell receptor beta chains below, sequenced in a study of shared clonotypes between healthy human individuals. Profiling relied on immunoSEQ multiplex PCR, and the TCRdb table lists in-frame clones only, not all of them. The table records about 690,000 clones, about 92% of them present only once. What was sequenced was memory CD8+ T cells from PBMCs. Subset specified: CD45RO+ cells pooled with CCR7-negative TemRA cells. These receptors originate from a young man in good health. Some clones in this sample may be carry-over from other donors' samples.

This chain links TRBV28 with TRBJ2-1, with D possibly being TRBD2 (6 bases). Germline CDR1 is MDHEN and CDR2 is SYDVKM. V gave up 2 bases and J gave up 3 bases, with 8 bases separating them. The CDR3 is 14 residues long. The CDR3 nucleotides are TGTGCCAGCAGTTTAAGAGCGGGCTACAATGAGCAGTTCTTC. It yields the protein CASSLRAGYNEQFF.

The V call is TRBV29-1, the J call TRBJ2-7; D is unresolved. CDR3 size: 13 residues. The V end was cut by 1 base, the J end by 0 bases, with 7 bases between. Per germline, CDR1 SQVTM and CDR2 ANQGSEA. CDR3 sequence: CSVEGTHSYEQYF. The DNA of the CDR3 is TGCAGCGTTGAAGGTACACACTCCTACGAGCAGTACTTC.

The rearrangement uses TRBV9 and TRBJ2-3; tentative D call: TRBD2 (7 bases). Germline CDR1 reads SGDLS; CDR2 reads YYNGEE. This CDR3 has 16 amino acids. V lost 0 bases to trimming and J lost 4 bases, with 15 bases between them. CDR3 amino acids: CASSVGRGASPDTQYF. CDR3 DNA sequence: TGTGCCAGCAGCGTAGGTCGGGGGGCCTCCCCAGATACGCAGTATTTT.

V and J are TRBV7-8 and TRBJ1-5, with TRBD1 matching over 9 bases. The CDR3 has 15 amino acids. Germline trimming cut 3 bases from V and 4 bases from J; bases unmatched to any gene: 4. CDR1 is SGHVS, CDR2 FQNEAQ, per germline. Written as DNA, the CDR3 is TGTGCCAGCAGCTTTTTGGGACAGGGTAATCAGCCCCAGCATTTT. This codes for CASSFLGQGNQPQHF.

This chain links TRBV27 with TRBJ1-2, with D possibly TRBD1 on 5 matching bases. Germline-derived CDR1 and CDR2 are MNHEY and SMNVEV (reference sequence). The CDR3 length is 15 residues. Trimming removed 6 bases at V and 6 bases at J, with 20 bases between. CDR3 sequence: CASSASTGHPHGYTF. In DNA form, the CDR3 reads TGTGCCAGCAGCGCAAGTACTGGACATCCCCATGGCTACACCTTC.

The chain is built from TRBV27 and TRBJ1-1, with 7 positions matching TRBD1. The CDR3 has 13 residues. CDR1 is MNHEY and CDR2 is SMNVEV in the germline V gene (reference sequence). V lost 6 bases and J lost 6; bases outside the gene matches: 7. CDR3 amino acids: CASSGDSLSEAFF. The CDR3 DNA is TGTGCCAGCAGCGGGGACAGTCTCTCTGAAGCTTTCTTT.

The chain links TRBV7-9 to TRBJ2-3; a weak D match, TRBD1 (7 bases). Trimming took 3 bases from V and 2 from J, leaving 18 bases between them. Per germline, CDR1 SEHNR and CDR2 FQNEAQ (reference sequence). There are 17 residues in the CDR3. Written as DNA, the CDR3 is TGTGCCAGCAGCTTCCCTAGGCAGGGGGGAGCCACAGATACGCAGTATTTT. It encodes CASSFPRQGGATDTQYF.

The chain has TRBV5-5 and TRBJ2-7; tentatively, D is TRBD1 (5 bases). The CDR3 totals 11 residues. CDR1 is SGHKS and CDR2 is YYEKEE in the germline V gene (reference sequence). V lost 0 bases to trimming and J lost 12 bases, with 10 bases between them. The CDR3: CASSLGQNTYF. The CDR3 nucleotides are TGTGCCAGCAGCTTGGGACAGAACACGTACTTC. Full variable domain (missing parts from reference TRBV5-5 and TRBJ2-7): DAGVTQSPTHLIKTRGQQVTLRCSPISGHKSVSWYQQVLGQGPQFIFQYYEKEERGRGNFPDRFSARQFPNYSSELNVNALLLGDSALYLCASSLGQNTYFGPGTRLTVT.

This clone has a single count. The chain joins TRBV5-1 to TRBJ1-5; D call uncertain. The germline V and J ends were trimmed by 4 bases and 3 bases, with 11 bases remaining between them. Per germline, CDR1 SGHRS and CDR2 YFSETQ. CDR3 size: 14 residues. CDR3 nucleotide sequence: TGCGCCAGCAGCCCGGGCCCAGACAATCAGCCCCAGCATTTT. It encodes CASSPGPDNQPQHF.

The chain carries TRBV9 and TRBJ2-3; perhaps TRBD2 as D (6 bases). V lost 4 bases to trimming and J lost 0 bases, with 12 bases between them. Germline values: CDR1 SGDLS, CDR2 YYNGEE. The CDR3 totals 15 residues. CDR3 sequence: CASSLTGTSTDTQYF. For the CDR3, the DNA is TGTGCCAGCAGCCTCACCGGGACTAGCACAGATACGCAGTATTTT.

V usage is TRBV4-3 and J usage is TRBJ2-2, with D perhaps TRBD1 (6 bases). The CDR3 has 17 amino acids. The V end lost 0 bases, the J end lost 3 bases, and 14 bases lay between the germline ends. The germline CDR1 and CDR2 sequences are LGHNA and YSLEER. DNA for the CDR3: TGCGCCAGCAGCCAAGATCGTCCAGGGGTGTACACCGGGGAGCTGTTTTTT. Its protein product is CASSQDRPGVYTGELFF.

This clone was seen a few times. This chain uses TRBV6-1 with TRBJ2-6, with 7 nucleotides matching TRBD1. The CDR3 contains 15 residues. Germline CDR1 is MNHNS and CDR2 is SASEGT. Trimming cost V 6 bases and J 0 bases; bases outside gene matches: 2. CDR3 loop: CASSGDSSGANVLTF. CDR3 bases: TGTGCCAGCAGCGGGGACAGCTCTGGGGCCAACGTCCTGACTTTC.